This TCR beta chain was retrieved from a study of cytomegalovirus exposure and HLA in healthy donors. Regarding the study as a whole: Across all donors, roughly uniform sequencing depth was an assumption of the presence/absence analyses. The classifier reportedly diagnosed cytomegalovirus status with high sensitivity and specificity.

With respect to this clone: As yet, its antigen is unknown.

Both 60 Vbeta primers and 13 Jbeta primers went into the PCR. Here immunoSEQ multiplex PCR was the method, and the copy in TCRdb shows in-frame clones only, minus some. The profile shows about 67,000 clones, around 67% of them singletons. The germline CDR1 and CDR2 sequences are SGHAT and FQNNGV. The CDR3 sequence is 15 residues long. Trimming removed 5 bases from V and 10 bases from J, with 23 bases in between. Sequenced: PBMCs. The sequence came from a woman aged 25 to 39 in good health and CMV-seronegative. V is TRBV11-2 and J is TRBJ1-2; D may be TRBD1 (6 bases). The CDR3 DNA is TGTGCCAGCAGCCTAAACAACAGGGCAGGTTACGACTACACCTTC. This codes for CASSLNNRAGYDYTF.